This T cell receptor (beta chain) was retrieved from a study of Ad26.COV2.S vaccination and SARS-CoV-2 variants (dated by TCRdb to the early 2020s). Looking at the study overall: Donors in the vaccine arm were drawn from COV1001, a phase I-IIa trial of Ad26.COV2.S in healthy adults that was multicentre, randomized, double-blind and placebo-controlled. A total of 32 samples were included in the TCR-sequenced set, comprising roughly 20 Ad26.COV2.S vaccine recipients, 5 placebo recipients and 8 SARS-CoV-2 convalescent individuals. Participants in the trial were split at random into five groups of five each, receiving low-dose or high-dose Ad26.COV2.S once or twice, or else placebo on both occasions. Dosing of Ad26.COV2.S was intramuscular, at either 5x10^10 or 1x10^11 viral particles, delivered as one shot or as two shots spaced 56 days apart. TCRbeta repertoire sequencing served as the tool for gauging how specific and how broad the SARS-CoV-2-reactive T cell receptors were following Ad26.COV2.S vaccination. Blinding of investigators to trial group allocation was maintained during experiments and outcome assessment.

Beyond this particular receptor, the publication reports: Spike-specific TCR breadth was higher in Ad26.COV2.S recipients than in placebo recipients (P = 0.0014). After vaccination, spike-specific CD8+ and CD4+ T cell responses were reported to show substantial breadth. The authors noted that the TCR breadth and depth analyses may have underestimated total T cell responses. Comparing responses between vaccine doses or regimens was not something the study was powered to do. Vaccine and placebo recipients had comparable non-spike TCR breadth, which fits with the vaccine containing only spike.

As for this clone: This receptor's antigen is unknown. No per-base quality is available; no much larger clone lies one base away.

The germline V gene supplies CDR1 MGHRA and CDR2 YSYEKL. The CDR3 spans 17 residues, from the cysteine through the phenylalanine. Solely the CDR3 DNA is kept, with 51 bases framed from the first base. V loses 2 bases at its end and J loses 3 bases; junction bases beyond the gene matches: 8. In the paper's terms, the treatment or condition label means: 19 received Ad26.COV2.S at low or high dose, single or two shots; roughly five received placebo; per-sample allocation not given. For vaccine and placebo recipients, the sequenced repertoires came from samples collected on day 63 after the first injection. Between 29 July and 7 August 2020, Cohort 1b enrolled about two dozen adults aged 18-55 years at one site in Boston, USA. Ad26.COV2.S consisted of a replication-incompetent adenovirus type 26 vector by which a prefusion-stabilized SARS-CoV-2 spike protein from the original Wuhan strain was expressed.

The immunoSEQ Assay was the method used to sequence TCRbeta CDR3 regions. After extraction, genomic DNA underwent amplification by bias-controlled multiplex PCR, followed by high-throughput sequencing. The original methods were these. To quantify the absolute abundance of every unique TCRbeta CDR3 region, sequences were collapsed and filtered. T cell fraction was estimated by normalizing TCRbeta template counts to usable DNA, with usable DNA measured through amplification of reference genes found in all nucleated cells. Repertoire TCRs were annotated as SARS-CoV-2-specific when V gene, CDR3 amino acid sequence and J gene were exactly matched to a known reactive TCR set. The reference SARS-CoV-2 TCR set was derived from MIRA and filtered for enrichment in COVID-19-positive ImmuneCODE repertoires, a step that removed public or cross-reactive TCRs. Using the MIRA antigens, annotated TCRs were further analysed by specific ORF or by position within an ORF. Breadth was defined as annotated unique rearrangements over total unique productive rearrangements; depth was the summed frequency of those rearrangements. Two-sided Wilcoxon rank-sum tests were used to compare TCR breadth between groups. Held by TCRdb, this immuneACCESS table contains in-frame sequences only and omits some clones. Under half of the omission traces to an unresolved V gene where checked; the cause of the rest is unknown. The D gene and trimming were derived from the DNA, and the V and J assignments and clone size from that table. The sample yields hundreds of thousands of clones; around 89% were counted once. The top ten clones comprise under 6% of the sample.

Here the sequenced sample was peripheral blood, taken in a trial of Ad26.COV2.S vaccine versus placebo. The sequence derives from a person aged 18-65 years who received the Ad26.COV2.S COVID-19 vaccine or a placebo. The chain uses TRBV4-1 and TRBJ2-7, with 12 middle bases fitting TRBD1. CDR3 loop: CASSQYGTGGDYYEQYF. At the DNA level, the sequence is TGCGCCAGCAGCCAATACGGGACAGGGGGCGATTACTACGAGCAGTACTTC.